Listed here are 29 T cell receptor beta chains from one sample, sequenced in a study of technical replicates of blood from four donors. Repertoires were generated with immunoSEQ multiplex PCR, while TCRdb's copy carries only in-frame clones and drops some. Of about 70,000 clones listed, roughly 92% are singletons. The sequenced sample was T cells isolated from PBMCs. All receptors derive from a human donor in good health.

CDR3 residues: CASYRGQEADTQYF. Written as DNA, the CDR3 is TGTGCCAGCTACCGGGGACAGGAGGCAGATACGCAGTATTTT. The chain uses TRBV28 and TRBJ2-3; 8 bases are a match to TRBD1. The J segment lost 4 bases and the V segment lost 8 bases, leaving 8 bases of the junction unmatched. CDR1 is MDHEN, CDR2 SYDVKM, per germline. The length of the CDR3 is 14 residues.

The chain uses TRBV4-2 and TRBJ2-3; a weak D match, TRBD2 (5 bases). In germline, CDR1 is LGHNA, CDR2 YNFKEQ. The germline V and J ends were trimmed by 8 bases and 1 base, with 10 bases remaining between them. This CDR3 has 13 residues. The CDR3: CASLSGGTDTQYF. CDR3 sequence (DNA): TGTGCCAGCTTAAGCGGAGGCACAGATACGCAGTATTTT.

This chain joins TRBV5-6 and TRBJ1-2; D is possibly TRBD1 (6 bases). Germline values: CDR1 SGHDT, CDR2 YYEEEE. The CDR3 runs 14 residues. V was pared by 0 bases and J by 4 bases, with 10 bases between. CDR3 DNA sequence: TGTGCCAGCAGCTTGGCTACAGGGATCTATGGCTACACCTTC. This encodes CASSLATGIYGYTF.

The genes are TRBV5-1 and TRBJ2-7, with no clear D. Germline lookup yields CDR1 SGHRS and CDR2 YFSETQ. There are 14 residues in the CDR3. V was trimmed by 1 base and J by 3 bases, leaving 11 bases between them. The DNA for the CDR3 is TGCGCCAGCAGCTTGATGGTGAGCTACTACGAGCAGTACTTC. Amino acid sequence: CASSLMVSYYEQYF.

The chain links TRBV19 to TRBJ1-5; D possibly corresponds to TRBD1 (5 bases). CDR1 and CDR2 (germline): LNHDA, SQIVND (reference sequence). There are 14 residues in the CDR3. Trimming took 6 bases from V and 4 from J, leaving 13 bases between them. The CDR3 sequence is CASRLGTENQPQHF. CDR3 bases: TGTGCCAGTAGGCTCGGGACTGAAAATCAGCCCCAGCATTTT.

The V gene is TRBV28, the J gene TRBJ2-2; D is possibly TRBD1 (6 bases). This CDR3 is built from 15 residues. Germline CDR1 reads MDHEN; CDR2 reads SYDVKM. Trimming left V 5 bases short and J 8 bases short, with 18 bases between. The chain's CDR3 is CASSLPTQGTGELFF. CDR3 nucleotides: TGTGCCAGCAGTCTCCCTACCCAGGGGACAGGGGAGCTGTTTTTT.

This clone was recorded only once. The chain is built from TRBV6-6 and TRBJ1-5, with D perhaps matching TRBD1 (6 bases). Germline assignment: CDR1 MNHNY and CDR2 SVGAGI (reference sequence). Deletions cut 7 bases from V and 7 bases from J, with 11 bases between. The CDR3 is 12 residues long. The CDR3 is CASKRDNQPQHF. The DNA of the CDR3 is TGTGCCAGCAAAAGGGACAACCAGCCCCAGCATTTT.

V gene TRBV7-9 combines with J gene TRBJ1-5, with D unclear. V was cut by 4 bases and J by 2 bases, with 9 bases left in between. The CDR3 contains 14 residues. Germline values: CDR1 SEHNR, CDR2 FQNEAQ (reference sequence). The chain's CDR3 is CASSSFSGNQPQHF. The CDR3, as DNA: TGTGCCAGCAGCTCCTTTTCCGGCAATCAGCCCCAGCATTTT. Full variable domain (remainder filled in from reference TRBV7-9 and TRBJ1-5): DTGVSQNPRHKITKRGQNVTFRCDPISEHNRLYWYRQTLGQGPEFLTYFQNEAQLEKSRLLSDRFSAERPKGSFSTLEIQRTEQGDSAMYLCASSSFSGNQPQHFGDGTRLSIL.

This chain joins TRBV29-1 and TRBJ2-7; 8 nucleotides line up with TRBD1. This CDR3 contains 13 residues. J gave up 2 bases and V 6 bases, and 6 bases lay outside the gene matches. Germline CDR1 is SQVTM and CDR2 is ANQGSEA. CDR3 in amino acids: CSVREQGAYEQYF. CDR3 coding DNA: TGCAGCGTAAGAGAACAGGGGGCCTACGAGCAGTACTTC.

J is TRBJ2-7 and V is TRBV7-8; TRBD2 matches 10 bases. Germline trimming cut 4 bases from V and 2 bases from J; bases unmatched to any gene: 5. CDR3 size: 15 residues. The germline V gene has CDR1 SGHVS and CDR2 FQNEAQ. In DNA form, the CDR3 reads TGTGCCAGCAGCTCCCGAGCGGGAGGGCCCTACGAGCAGTACTTC. Amino acid sequence: CASSSRAGGPYEQYF. The whole variable domain, remainder taken from reference TRBV7-8 and TRBJ2-7, is GAGVSQSPRYKVAKRGQDVALRCDPISGHVSLFWYQQALGQGPEFLTYFQNEAQLDKSGLPSDRFFAERPEGSVSTLKIQRTQQEDSAVYLCASSSRAGGPYEQYFGPGTRLTVT.

The gene calls are TRBV18 and TRBJ2-4; D is perhaps TRBD2 (5 bases). Deletions cut 3 bases from V and 5 bases from J, with 14 bases between. This CDR3 comprises 15 residues. From germline, CDR1 is KGHSH and CDR2 LQKENI. This CDR3 is CASSPTNDGENIQYF. In DNA form, the CDR3 reads TGTGCCAGCTCACCCACTAACGACGGGGAAAACATTCAGTACTTC. The whole variable domain, filled in from reference TRBV18 and TRBJ2-4, reads NAGVMQNPRHLVRRRGQEARLRCSPMKGHSHVYWYRQLPEEGLKFMVYLQKENIIDESGMPKERFSAEFPKEGPSILRIQQVVRGDSAAYFCASSPTNDGENIQYFGAGTRLSVL.

The rearrangement joins TRBV6-4 to TRBJ2-1; weak D call: TRBD2 (6 bases). The germline CDR1 and CDR2 sequences are MRHNA and SNTAGT. V shed 3 bases and J shed 7 bases, with 22 bases lying between them. This CDR3 spans 17 amino acids. The CDR3 bases are TGTGCCAGCAGTGAAGTTCTAGGGTCCCTCGCGGGGAATGAGCAGTTCTTC. It translates to CASSEVLGSLAGNEQFF.

J is TRBJ1-1 and V is TRBV28; TRBD1 aligns across 7 bases. Germline V gene sequence: CDR1 MDHEN, CDR2 SYDVKM. V was pared by 4 bases and J by 0 bases, with 5 bases of the junction left unmatched. CDR3 length: 15 amino acids. The CDR3 region has the DNA TGTGCCAGCAGTTCGAAGGGGGCAATGAACACTGAAGCTTTCTTT. This sequence encodes CASSSKGAMNTEAFF. Variable domain in full (rest from reference TRBV28 and TRBJ1-1): DVKVTQSSRYLVKRTGEKVFLECVQDMDHENMFWYRQDPGLGLRLIYFSYDVKMKEKGDIPEGYSVSREKKERFSLILESASTNQTSMYLCASSSKGAMNTEAFFGQGTRLTVV.

The CDR3 protein is CASSQALGSSQTQYF. In DNA, the CDR3 is TGCGCCAGCAGCCAAGCTCTTGGTAGCTCCCAGACCCAGTACTTC. This chain links TRBV4-3 with TRBJ2-5; D uncertain. Germline V gene sequence: CDR1 LGHNA, CDR2 YSLEER. The CDR3 is made up of 15 amino acids. V was pared by 1 base and J by 6 bases, with 15 bases between.

The J gene is TRBJ2-3, the V gene TRBV2, with 10 bases fitting TRBD2. Unmatched junction bases numbered 7, after V lost 7 bases and J lost 3 bases. The CDR3 runs 15 residues. Germline V gene sequence: CDR1 SNHLY, CDR2 FYNNEI. The CDR3, as DNA: TGTGCCAGCAAGGCTAGCGGGAGTTGGACAGATACGCAGTATTTT. This translates into CASKASGSWTDTQYF.

The chain links TRBV19 to TRBJ2-1; maybe TRBD2 (5 bases). Germline lookup yields CDR1 LNHDA and CDR2 SQIVND (reference sequence). This CDR3 is built from 12 residues. V gave up 6 bases and J gave up 9 bases, with 12 bases separating them. CDR3 loop: CASSPLASEQFF. The CDR3 DNA follows: TGTGCCAGTAGCCCGCTAGCTAGTGAGCAGTTCTTC.

This clone was observed once. This chain connects TRBV14 to TRBJ2-1, with 9 bases aligning to TRBD2. This CDR3 has 16 amino acids. Per the germline V gene, CDR1 is SGHDN and CDR2 is FVKESK. V dropped 3 bases and J dropped 5; count of bases not matched to a gene: 8. DNA of the CDR3: TGTGCCAGCAGCCACCTTAGCGGGAGTACCCACAATGAGCAGTTCTTC. Translating gives CASSHLSGSTHNEQFF.

This clone was found a few times. The chain uses TRBV6-5 and TRBJ1-1; D is perhaps TRBD1 (5 bases). Germline assignment: CDR1 MNHEY and CDR2 SVGAGI. This CDR3 has 14 amino acids. V shed 0 bases and J shed 5 bases, with 10 bases lying between them. CDR3 amino acids: CASSYSEGLTEAFF. The CDR3 nucleotides read TGTGCCAGCAGTTACTCGGAGGGGCTAACTGAAGCTTTCTTT.

This chain connects TRBV29-1 to TRBJ1-4, with 7 positions matching TRBD1. This CDR3 spans 12 amino acids. Germline V gene sequence: CDR1 SQVTM, CDR2 ANQGSEA. V lost 6 bases, J lost 8 bases, and 6 bases stayed unmatched. The DNA of the CDR3 is TGCAGCGTGAGACAGGGAATGGAAAAACTGTTTTTT. This codes for CSVRQGMEKLFF. Full variable domain (rest looked up from reference TRBV29-1 and TRBJ1-4): SAVISQKPSRDICQRGTSLTIQCQVDSQVTMMFWYRQQPGQSLTLIATANQGSEATYESGFVIDKFPISRPNLTFSTLTVSNMSPEDSSIYLCSVRQGMEKLFFGSGTQLSVL.

V gene TRBV6-5 combines with J gene TRBJ2-1, with D possibly matching TRBD2 (5 bases). V was clipped by 2 bases and J by 10 bases, with 15 bases between them. Per the germline V gene, CDR1 is MNHEY and CDR2 is SVGAGI. The CDR3 has 14 residues. The CDR3 DNA is TGTGCCAGCAGTTACGCTAAGGACTTTTCCGAGCAGTTCTTC. Translating it yields CASSYAKDFSEQFF.

This chain connects TRBV6-5 to TRBJ2-7; 8 positions agree with TRBD1. The ends lost 0 bases at V and 1 base at J; junction bases unmatched: 5. Germline lookup yields CDR1 MNHEY and CDR2 SVGAGI. The CDR3 length is 16 residues. The CDR3 DNA is TGTGCCAGCAGTTACTCGATGGGACAGGCTTCCTACGAGCAGTACTTC. Translated, it gives CASSYSMGQASYEQYF.

The chain is built from TRBV4-1 and TRBJ1-2; D gene unclear. The CDR3 covers 14 residues. The germline gives CDR1 MGHRA, CDR2 YSYEKL. V was cut by 1 base and J by 4 bases, with 10 bases left in between. The CDR3 sequence: CASSQVGLSYGYTF. The CDR3 DNA reads as TGCGCCAGCAGCCAAGTTGGACTGTCCTATGGCTACACCTTC.

This rearrangement joins TRBV29-1 to TRBJ2-2; D not resolved. The V gene's germline CDR1 is SQVTM and CDR2 ANQGSEA. The V end lost 3 bases, the J end lost 5 bases, and 10 bases lay between the germline ends. The CDR3 runs to 13 residues. CDR3 sequence reads: CSVDTSSTGELFF. DNA of the CDR3: TGCAGCGTTGACACATCCTCTACCGGGGAGCTGTTTTTT.

The chain carries TRBV7-9 and TRBJ2-5; no firm D call. From germline, CDR1 is SEHNR and CDR2 FQNEAQ (reference sequence). V dropped 3 bases and J dropped 4 bases, with 12 bases sitting between them. The CDR3 is made up of 14 amino acids. CDR3 region: CASSFLGNSETQYF. Here the CDR3 DNA reads TGTGCCAGCAGCTTCCTAGGCAACTCAGAGACCCAGTACTTC.

The V gene is TRBV7-2, the J gene TRBJ1-5, with unresolved D. Germline loops: CDR1 SGHTA, CDR2 FQGNSA. This CDR3 has 14 residues. The germline V and J ends were trimmed by 2 bases and 6 bases, with 11 bases remaining between them. CDR3 sequence: CASSLWGVGQPQHF. CDR3 nucleotides: TGTGCCAGCAGCTTATGGGGAGTGGGTCAGCCCCAGCATTTT.

The chain carries TRBV28 and TRBJ2-7, with D hard to call. The CDR3 is made up of 12 amino acids. Germline CDR1 MDHEN, CDR2 SYDVKM. The V gene lost 6 bases and the J gene lost 2 bases, with 8 bases spanning the gap. CDR3 coding DNA: TGTGCCAGCAGCCCTCTAACCTACGAGCAGTACTTC. It specifies CASSPLTYEQYF.

This clone has only one observation. V gene TRBV30 combines with J gene TRBJ2-7, with a tentative D call TRBD1 (5 bases). This CDR3 region has 12 residues. Trimming pared 4 bases from V and 5 bases from J, leaving 12 bases between. The germline CDR1 and CDR2 sequences are GTSNPN and SVGIG (reference sequence). CDR3 sequence: CAWTGFSHEQYF. The CDR3 DNA reads TGTGCCTGGACAGGGTTTAGTCACGAGCAGTACTTC.

The rearrangement uses TRBV30 and TRBJ2-3; D remains ambiguous. Germline V CDR1 and CDR2: GTSNPN, SVGIG (reference sequence). V shed 7 bases and J shed 8 bases, with 10 bases lying between them. This CDR3 contains 10 residues. This CDR3 reads CAFLLGTQYF. The DNA for the CDR3 is TGTGCCTTCTTGCTCGGTACGCAGTATTTT.

This clone came up a few times. V and J are TRBV7-6 and TRBJ2-7; a weak D match, TRBD2 (5 bases). CDR3 length: 15 residues. Between the trimmed V and J ends, which lost 4 bases and 7 bases, there was a span of 20 bases. In germline, CDR1 is SGHVS, CDR2 FNYEAQ. CDR3 in amino acids: CASSSSSAYTGEQYF. Here the CDR3 DNA reads TGTGCCAGCAGCTCCTCGTCCGCGTACACGGGAGAGCAGTACTTC.